This T cell receptor (beta chain) appears in the sequencing data of a study of T-cell memory formation after mild COVID-19 (TCRdb year 2021). At the level of the whole study: TCR sequence clusters from the two donors were found to be largely donor specific. Longitudinal TCRalpha and TCRbeta repertoire sequencing tracked T-cell clones expanding and contracting after mild COVID-19 in two donors. Two young, previously healthy adult volunteers, one female and one male, were included in the cohort.

Ficoll-Paque density gradient centrifugation was used to isolate PBMCs. The sequencing machine was an Illumina NovaSeq 6000. TCRalpha and TCRbeta cDNA libraries were built by 5'RACE with constant-segment primers, adding sample barcodes and unique molecular identifiers. Trizol reagent was used to extract RNA from every sample. The libraries were amplified in two PCR steps, and the second step added a second sample barcode and Illumina TruSeq adapters. The libraries were sequenced on an Illumina NovaSeq using 2 x 150 bp paired-end reads. On the authors' methods: Demultiplexing of reads and collapsing into UMI-guided consensus sequences were performed with migec v1.2.7. Using mixcr v2.1.11, UMI consensuses were aligned to TRA and TRB V and J templates and then assembled into clonotypes. A clonotype was counted as expanded or contracted only when both edgeR and NoisET called the clonotype significant, with the noise models trained on biological replicates. edgeR calls used a false discovery rate-adjusted p below 0.01 and a log2 fold-change threshold of 1. As an exploratory analysis of dynamics, max-normalized trajectories of the 1000 most abundant clonotypes were examined by PCA with hierarchical clustering. Each responding clone was given a CD4 or CD8 phenotype based on the CD4+ and CD8+ repertoires, which had been sequenced separately. In-frame beta chains were kept once TCRdb had trimmed the public reads at Q25 with fastp and called clones with MiXCR. CDR3 protein duplicates are merged, each entry listing the most common genes and DNA. The V and J calls were not made by the authors but by TCRdb's processing. The sample table shows 200,000 to 250,000 distinct CDR3 sequences, and about a sixth are seen once. The ten top clones hold around 3.7% of the sample.

Note on this clonotype: Its antigen is currently not known. The record has no base qualities; no much larger clone is one base away.

Spanning cysteine to phenylalanine, the CDR3 consists of 20 amino acids. The retained sequence is limited to the CDR3, 60 bases, with the frame set at the first base. In the germline V gene, CDR1 corresponds to SGHTA and CDR2 to FQGNSA. Here V drops 5 bases and J drops 0 bases, and the junction holds 18 bases not matched to any gene. General findings and caveats noted by the study authors: Contracting CD4+ clones were located mainly in the CM and EM memory subsets, whereas CD8+ clones were found to be enriched in EMRA. Some responding clones were detected in pre-infection memory, which suggested that pre-existing cross-reactive memory T cells had joined the SARS-CoV-2 response. Whether the second-wave clones peaking on day 37 were SARS-CoV-2 specific was not confirmed. Clones contracting from day 15 to 85 had balanced CD4/CD8 phenotypes, while a second wave expanding from day 15 to 37 was biased towards CD4+. Only two mild cases were covered by the study, and larger cohorts that include severe cases with pre-infection samples were considered necessary.

The specimen was PBMCs or a T cell subset sorted from them (not recorded which). Recombination connected TRBV7-2 to TRBJ2-7; 11 bases in between match TRBD2. The origin of this receptor is a man aged 18 to 30 who had mild COVID-19 (a few samples of this study predate the infection). The sample titles of this study are shuffled in the database, so cell type and time point are left out; the donor was told from shared clones. The nucleotide sequence reads TGTGCCAGCAGCCGCCAAATCGGTGGACTAGCGGGCTCGAGCTCCTACGAGCAGTACTTC. It translates as CASSRQIGGLAGSSSYEQYF.